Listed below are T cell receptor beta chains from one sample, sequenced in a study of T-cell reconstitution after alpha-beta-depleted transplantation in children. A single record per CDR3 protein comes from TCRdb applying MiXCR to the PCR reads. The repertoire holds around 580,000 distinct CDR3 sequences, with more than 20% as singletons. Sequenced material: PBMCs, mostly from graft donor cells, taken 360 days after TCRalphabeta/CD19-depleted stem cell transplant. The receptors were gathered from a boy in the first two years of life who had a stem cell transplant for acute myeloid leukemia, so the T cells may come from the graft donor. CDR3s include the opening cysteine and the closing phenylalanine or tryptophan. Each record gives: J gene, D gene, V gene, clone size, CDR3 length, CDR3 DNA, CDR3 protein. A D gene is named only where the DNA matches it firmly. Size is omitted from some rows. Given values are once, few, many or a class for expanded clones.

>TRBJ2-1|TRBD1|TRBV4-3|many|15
TGCGCCAGCAGCCAAGGGACAGGGAGCGCCAATGAGCAGTTCTTC
CASSQGTGSANEQFF
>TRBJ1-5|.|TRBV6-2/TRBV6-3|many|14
TGTGCCAGCACCCGGGGTGTTGGCAATCAGCCCCAGCATTTT
CASTRGVGNQPQHF
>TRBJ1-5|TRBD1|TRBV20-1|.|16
TGCAGTGCTCTCTGGACAGGGGGATCCCTTAATCAGCCCCAGCATTTT
CSALWTGGSLNQPQHF
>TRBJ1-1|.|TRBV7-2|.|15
TGTGCCAGCAGCTTAGTGTCGCAGGCGAACACTGAAGCTTTCTTT
CASSLVSQANTEAFF
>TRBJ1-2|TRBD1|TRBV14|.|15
TGTGCCAGCAGCCACCCCTCAGGGGGCGGCTATGGCTACACCTTC
CASSHPSGGGYGYTF
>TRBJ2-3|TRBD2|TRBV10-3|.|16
TGTGCCATCAGTGGCCCGGGACTAGCGACCACAGATACGCAGTATTTT
CAISGPGLATTDTQYF
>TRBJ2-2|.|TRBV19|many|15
TGTGCCAGTACCGGCGATGCAGGGGAGGCCGGGGAGCTGTTTTTT
CASTGDAGEAGELFF
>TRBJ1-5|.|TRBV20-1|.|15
TGCAGTGCTAGTATGCGGGGGCCGGGATATCAGCCCCAGCATTTT
CSASMRGPGYQPQHF
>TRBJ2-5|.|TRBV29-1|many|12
TGCAGCGTTACAGGCCAACAAGAGACCCAGTACTTC
CSVTGQQETQYF
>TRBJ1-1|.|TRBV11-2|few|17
TGTGCCAGCAGCTTCCCCGCCAGGGATGATATGAACACTGAAGCTTTCTTT
CASSFPARDDMNTEAFF
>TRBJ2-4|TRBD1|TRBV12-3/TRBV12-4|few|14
TGTGCCAGCAGTTATAGGACAGGGGTAAACATTCAGTACTTC
CASSYRTGVNIQYF
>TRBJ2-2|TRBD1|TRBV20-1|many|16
TGCAGTGCCATGCTCACCGACAGGGCGAACACCGGGGAGCTGTTTTTT
CSAMLTDRANTGELFF
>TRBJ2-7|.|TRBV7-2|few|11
TGTGCCAGCAGCTTAGAAGGGGAGAGGTACTTC
CASSLEGERYF